This T cell receptor beta chain appears in the sequencing data of a study of multiple sclerosis patients with progressive multifocal leukoencephalopathy. The sample's time point: time of PML onset. JC virus DNA in cerebrospinal fluid confirmed the PML diagnosis. The CDR3 is made up of 17 amino acids. V shed 5 bases and J 2 bases; nucleotides not matched to a gene: 12. Per the germline V gene, CDR1 is SNHLY and CDR2 is FYNNEI. Produced via immunoSEQ multiplex PCR; TCRdb's table is partial and in-frame only. The data hold roughly 32,000 clones, with about 88% observed a single time. This TCR was recovered from a human donor with progressive multifocal leukoencephalopathy. The chain is built from TRBV2 and TRBJ1-5; 7 positions match TRBD1. This specimen was PBMCs, taken from a patient treated with natalizumab. CDR3 sequence (DNA): TGTGCCAGCAGTTCACAGGGGCTGGGTGTGGGCAATCAGCCCCAGCATTTT. Protein: CASSSQGLGVGNQPQHF.